Each of the 2 T cell receptor beta chains below was sequenced from the same sample in a study of shared clonotypes between healthy human individuals. The data were produced by immunoSEQ multiplex PCR, yet TCRdb's version contains in-frame clones alone and is incomplete. Of about 2 million clones in the sample, over 85% were seen once. The sequencing sample was made of naive CD4+ T cells sorted from blood. Documented subset: CD45RA+ positively selected. These receptors came from a man aged 18 to 30 in good health.

This chain uses TRBV19 with TRBJ1-1, with TRBD1 as a possible D gene (6 bases). Trimming shortened V by 5 bases and J by 1 base, and 17 bases separated the two germline ends. The CDR3 covers 16 residues. CDR1 and CDR2 (germline): LNHDA, SQIVND (reference sequence). DNA of the CDR3: TGTGCCAGTAGTGCCCTGGGGGGGCAAAAGAACACTGAAGCTTTCTTT. Amino acid sequence: CASSALGGQKNTEAFF.

In the case of this clone: The sample contains more than one DNA sequence encoding this CDR3. The chain joins TRBV10-3 to TRBJ2-3; 9 bases line up with TRBD1. The CDR3 loop spans 14 amino acids. Trimming at V came to 3 bases and at J to 3 bases, leaving 1 base not matched to a gene. The germline CDR1 and CDR2 sequences are ENHRY and SYGVKD. CDR3 sequence reads: CAISEGQGTDTQYF. Here the CDR3 DNA reads TGTGCCATCAGTGAAGGACAGGGGACAGATACGCAGTATTTT.